The clone carrying this T cell receptor beta chain showed up many times. CDR3 length: 15 residues. From germline, CDR1 is GTSNPN and CDR2 SVGIG (reference sequence). V dropped 2 bases and J dropped 5; count of bases not matched to a gene: 3. The data were taken from a study of CD8 T cells in ankylosing spondylitis. TCRdb fed the 5' RACE reads into MiXCR, producing one record per CDR3 protein. The sample has approximately 240,000 distinct CDR3 sequences; roughly a tenth are singletons. The gene calls are TRBV30 and TRBJ2-2; 12 bases map to TRBD2. This clonotype was obtained from a male donor with ankylosing spondylitis or in good health (not recorded which). Sequences were obtained from blood, either unsorted or a sorted T cell fraction (not recorded which). CDR3 DNA: TGTGCCTGGAGTCTTGGGACTAGCGGGACCGGGGAGCTGTTTTTT. Translated, it gives CAWSLGTSGTGELFF.